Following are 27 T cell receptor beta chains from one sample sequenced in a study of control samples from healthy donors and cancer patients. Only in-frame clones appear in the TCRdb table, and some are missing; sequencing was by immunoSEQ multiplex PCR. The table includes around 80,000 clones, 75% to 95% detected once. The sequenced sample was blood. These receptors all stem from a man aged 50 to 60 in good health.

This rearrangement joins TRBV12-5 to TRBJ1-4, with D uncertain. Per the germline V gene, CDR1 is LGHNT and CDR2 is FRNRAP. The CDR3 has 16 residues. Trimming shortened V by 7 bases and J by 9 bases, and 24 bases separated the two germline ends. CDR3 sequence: CASASLPVEGSKKLFF. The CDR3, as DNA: TGTGCTAGTGCTTCACTACCGGTGGAGGGAAGCAAAAAACTGTTTTTT.

This CDR3 reads CASSLVLQNYGYTF. The CDR3, as DNA: TGTGCCAGCAGCCTTGTACTACAGAACTATGGCTACACCTTC. The J gene is TRBJ1-2, the V gene TRBV2, with D unclear. Trimming took off 6 bases at V and 2 bases at J, with 13 bases between the two ends. The germline gives CDR1 SNHLY, CDR2 FYNNEI. The CDR3 is 14 amino acids. Variable domain in full (rest from reference TRBV2 and TRBJ1-2): EPEVTQTPSHQVTQMGQEVILRCVPISNHLYFYWYRQILGQKVEFLVSFYNNEISEKSEIFDDQFSVERPDGSNFTLKIRSTKLEDSAMYFCASSLVLQNYGYTFGSGTRLTVV.

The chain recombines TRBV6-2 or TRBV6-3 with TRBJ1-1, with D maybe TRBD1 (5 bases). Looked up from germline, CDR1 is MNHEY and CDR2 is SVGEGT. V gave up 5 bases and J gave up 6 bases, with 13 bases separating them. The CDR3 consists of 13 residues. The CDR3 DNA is TGTGCCAGCAGTGCTCTGGCGGGGGCTGAAGCTTTCTTT. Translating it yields CASSALAGAEAFF.

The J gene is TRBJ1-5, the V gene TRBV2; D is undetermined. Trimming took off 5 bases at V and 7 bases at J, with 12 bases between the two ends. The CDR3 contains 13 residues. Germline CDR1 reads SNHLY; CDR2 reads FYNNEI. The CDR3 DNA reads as TGTGCCAGCAGTCGGGAAGGGTCCCAGCCCCAGCATTTT. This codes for CASSREGSQPQHF.

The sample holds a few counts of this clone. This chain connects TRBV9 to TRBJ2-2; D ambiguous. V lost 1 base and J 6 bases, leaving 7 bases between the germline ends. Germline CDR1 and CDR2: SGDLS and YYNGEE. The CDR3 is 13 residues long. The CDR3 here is CASSVLVAGELFF. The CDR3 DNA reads TGTGCCAGCAGCGTATTGGTGGCCGGGGAGCTGTTTTTT.

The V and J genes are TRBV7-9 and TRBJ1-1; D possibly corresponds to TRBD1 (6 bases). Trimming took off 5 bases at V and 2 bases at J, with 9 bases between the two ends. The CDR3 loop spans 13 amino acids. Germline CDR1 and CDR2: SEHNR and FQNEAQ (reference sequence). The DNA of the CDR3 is TGTGCCAGCAGCCAACAGGGAAACACTGAAGCTTTCTTT. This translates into CASSQQGNTEAFF.

Written as DNA, the CDR3 is TGTGCCAGCAGCCGGGAGATCTCTGGAAACACCATATATTTT. Amino acid sequence: CASSREISGNTIYF. The chain recombines TRBV14 with TRBJ1-3; no clear D. This CDR3 is built from 14 residues. Trimming removed 4 bases at V and 0 bases at J, with 7 bases between. Germline V gives CDR1 SGHDN, CDR2 FVKESK.

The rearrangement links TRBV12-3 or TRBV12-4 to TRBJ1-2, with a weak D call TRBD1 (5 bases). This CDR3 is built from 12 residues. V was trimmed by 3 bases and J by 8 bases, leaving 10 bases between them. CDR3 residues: CASSFTGGGYTF. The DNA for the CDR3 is TGTGCCAGCAGTTTTACAGGCGGGGGCTACACCTTC.

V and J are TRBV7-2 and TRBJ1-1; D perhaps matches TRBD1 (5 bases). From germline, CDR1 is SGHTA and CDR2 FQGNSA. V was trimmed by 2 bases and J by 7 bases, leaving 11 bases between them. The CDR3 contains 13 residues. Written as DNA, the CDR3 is TGTGCCAGCAGCTTACAGGGTTCAGGTGAAGCTTTCTTT. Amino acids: CASSLQGSGEAFF.

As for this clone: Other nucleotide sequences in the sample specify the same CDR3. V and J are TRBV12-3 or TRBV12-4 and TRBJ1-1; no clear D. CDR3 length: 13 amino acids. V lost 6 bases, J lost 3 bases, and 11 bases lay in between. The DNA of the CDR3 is TGTGCCAGCAGCCTCACATGGGACACTGAAGCTTTCTTT. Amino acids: CASSLTWDTEAFF.

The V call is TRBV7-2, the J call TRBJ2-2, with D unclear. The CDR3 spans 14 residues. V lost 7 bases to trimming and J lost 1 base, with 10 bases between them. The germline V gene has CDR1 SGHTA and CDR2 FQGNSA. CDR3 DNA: TGTGCCAGCATCTCCCAAGTGAACACCGGGGAGCTGTTTTTT. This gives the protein CASISQVNTGELFF.

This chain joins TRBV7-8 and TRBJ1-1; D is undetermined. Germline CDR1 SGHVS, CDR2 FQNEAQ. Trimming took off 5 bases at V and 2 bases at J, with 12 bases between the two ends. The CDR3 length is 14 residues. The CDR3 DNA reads TGTGCCAGCAGCGTCAGCTTAGGAAACACTGAAGCTTTCTTT. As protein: CASSVSLGNTEAFF.

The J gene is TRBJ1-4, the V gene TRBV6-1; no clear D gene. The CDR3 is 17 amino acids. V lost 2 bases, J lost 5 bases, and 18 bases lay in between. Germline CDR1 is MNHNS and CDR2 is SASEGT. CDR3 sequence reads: CASSEFSSVRWNEKLFF. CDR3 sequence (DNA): TGTGCCAGCAGTGAATTTTCCAGTGTCCGATGGAATGAAAAACTGTTTTTT.

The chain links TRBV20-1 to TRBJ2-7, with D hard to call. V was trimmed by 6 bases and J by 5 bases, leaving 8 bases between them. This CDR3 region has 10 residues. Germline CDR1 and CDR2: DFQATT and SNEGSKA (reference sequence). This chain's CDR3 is CSAARDEQYF. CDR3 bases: TGCAGTGCCGCCCGGGACGAGCAGTACTTC.

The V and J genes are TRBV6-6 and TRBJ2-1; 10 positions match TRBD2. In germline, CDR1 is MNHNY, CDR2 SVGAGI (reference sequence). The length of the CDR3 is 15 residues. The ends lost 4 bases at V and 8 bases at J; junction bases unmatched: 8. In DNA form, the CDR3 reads TGTGCCAGCAGTTTCATAGCGGGGGGCCAAGATGAGCAGTTCTTC. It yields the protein CASSFIAGGQDEQFF.

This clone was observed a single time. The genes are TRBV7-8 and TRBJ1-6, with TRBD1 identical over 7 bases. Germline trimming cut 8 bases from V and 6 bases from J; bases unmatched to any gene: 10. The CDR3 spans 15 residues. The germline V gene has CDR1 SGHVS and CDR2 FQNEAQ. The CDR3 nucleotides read TGTGCCAGCTCCAGGGGGGATATTGCTAATTCACCCCTCCACTTT. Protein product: CASSRGDIANSPLHF.

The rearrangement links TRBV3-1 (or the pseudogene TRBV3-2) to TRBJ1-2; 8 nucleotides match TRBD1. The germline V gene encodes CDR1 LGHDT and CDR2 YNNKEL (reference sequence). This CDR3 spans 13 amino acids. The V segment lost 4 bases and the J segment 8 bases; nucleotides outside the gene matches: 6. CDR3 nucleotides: TGTGCCAGCAGCCTTCAGGGGGCGTTGGGCTACACCTTC. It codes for CASSLQGALGYTF.

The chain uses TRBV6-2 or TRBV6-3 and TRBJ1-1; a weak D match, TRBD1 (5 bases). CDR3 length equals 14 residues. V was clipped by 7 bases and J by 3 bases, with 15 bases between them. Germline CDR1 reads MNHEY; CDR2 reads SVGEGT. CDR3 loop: CASTPGREHTEAFF. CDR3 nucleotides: TGTGCCAGCACCCCGGGCAGGGAACACACTGAAGCTTTCTTT.

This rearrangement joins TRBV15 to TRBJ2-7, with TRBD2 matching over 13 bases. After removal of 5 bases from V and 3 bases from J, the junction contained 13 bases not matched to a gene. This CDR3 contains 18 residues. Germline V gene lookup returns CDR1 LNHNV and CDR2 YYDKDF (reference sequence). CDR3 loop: CATSDGLAGALNFYEQYF. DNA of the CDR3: TGTGCCACCAGCGACGGACTAGCGGGGGCCCTTAACTTCTACGAGCAGTACTTC.

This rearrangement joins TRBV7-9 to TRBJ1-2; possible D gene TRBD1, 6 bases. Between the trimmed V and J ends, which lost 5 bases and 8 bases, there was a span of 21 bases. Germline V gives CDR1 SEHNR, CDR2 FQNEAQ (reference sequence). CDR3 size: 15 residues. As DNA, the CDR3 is TGTGCCAGCAGCCCCCTGGCAGGGGCCGCTCACGGCTACACCTTC. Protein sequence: CASSPLAGAAHGYTF. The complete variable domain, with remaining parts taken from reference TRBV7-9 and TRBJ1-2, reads DTGVSQNPRHKITKRGQNVTFRCDPISEHNRLYWYRQTLGQGPEFLTYFQNEAQLEKSRLLSDRFSAERPKGSFSTLEIQRTEQGDSAMYLCASSPLAGAAHGYTFGSGTRLTVV.

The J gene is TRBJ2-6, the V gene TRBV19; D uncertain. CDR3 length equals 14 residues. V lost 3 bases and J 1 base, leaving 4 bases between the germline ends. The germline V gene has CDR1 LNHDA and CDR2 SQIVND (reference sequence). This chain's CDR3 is CASSIQSGANVLTF. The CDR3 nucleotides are TGTGCCAGTAGTATTCAATCTGGGGCCAACGTCCTGACTTTC.

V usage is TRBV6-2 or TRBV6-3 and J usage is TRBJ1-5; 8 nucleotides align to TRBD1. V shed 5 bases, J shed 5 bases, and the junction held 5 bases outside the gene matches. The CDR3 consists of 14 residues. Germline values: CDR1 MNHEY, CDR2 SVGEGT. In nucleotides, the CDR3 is TGTGCCAGCAGTCTTCAGGGGGCACATCAGCCCCAGCATTTT. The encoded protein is CASSLQGAHQPQHF.

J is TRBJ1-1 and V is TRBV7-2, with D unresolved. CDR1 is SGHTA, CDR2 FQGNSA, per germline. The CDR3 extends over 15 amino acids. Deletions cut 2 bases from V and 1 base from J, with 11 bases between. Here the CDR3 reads CASSLSADSNTEAFF. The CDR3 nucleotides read TGTGCCAGCAGCTTAAGCGCAGATTCGAACACTGAAGCTTTCTTT.

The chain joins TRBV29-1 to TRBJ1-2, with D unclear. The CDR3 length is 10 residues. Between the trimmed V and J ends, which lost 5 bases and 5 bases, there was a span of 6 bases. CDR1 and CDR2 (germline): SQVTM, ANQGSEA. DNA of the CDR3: TGCAGCGTTCGGGAATATGGCTACACCTTC. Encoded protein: CSVREYGYTF.

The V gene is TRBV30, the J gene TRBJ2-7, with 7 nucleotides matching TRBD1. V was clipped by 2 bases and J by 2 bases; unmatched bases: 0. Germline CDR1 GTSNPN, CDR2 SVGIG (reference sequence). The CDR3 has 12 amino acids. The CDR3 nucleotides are TGTGCCTGGAGTCAGGGGGCCTACGAGCAGTACTTC. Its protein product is CAWSQGAYEQYF.

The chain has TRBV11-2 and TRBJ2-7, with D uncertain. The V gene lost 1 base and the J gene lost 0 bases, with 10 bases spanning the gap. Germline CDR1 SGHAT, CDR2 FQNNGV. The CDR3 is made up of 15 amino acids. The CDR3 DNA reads TGTGCCAGCAGCTTAGCGACACCACGCTCCTACGAGCAGTACTTC. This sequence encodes CASSLATPRSYEQYF.

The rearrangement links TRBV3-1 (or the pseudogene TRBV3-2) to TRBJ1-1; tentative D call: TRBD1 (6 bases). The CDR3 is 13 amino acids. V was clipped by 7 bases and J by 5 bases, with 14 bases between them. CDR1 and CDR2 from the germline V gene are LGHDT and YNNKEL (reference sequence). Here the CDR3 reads CASTPGGATEAFF. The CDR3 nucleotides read TGTGCCAGCACCCCCGGGGGGGCGACTGAAGCTTTCTTT.